Presented here are 9 T cell receptor beta chains from one specimen sequenced in a study of blood T cell repertoires in COVID-19. The repertoire was sequenced with immunoSEQ multiplex PCR; TCRdb's copy has only in-frame clones and lacks some. This table has fewer than 20,000 clones, roughly 76% appearing once. The sequenced material came from peripheral blood. The source is an older man with active or convalescent COVID-19.

The CDR3 DNA reads TGTGCCACCAGCAGAGAGGTGGGACGGGGGTTCTACGAGCAGTACTTC. It encodes CATSREVGRGFYEQYF. The chain joins TRBV15 to TRBJ2-7; tentatively, D is TRBD2 (6 bases). Per germline, CDR1 LNHNV and CDR2 YYDKDF (reference sequence). This CDR3 has 16 amino acids. V was clipped by 0 bases and J by 3 bases, with 15 bases between them.

In the case of this clone: The same CDR3 can be traced to other DNA sequences in this sample. The chain combines TRBV5-5 with TRBJ2-1, with D perhaps matching TRBD1 (5 bases). V was pared by 4 bases and J by 1 base, with 12 bases between. Germline CDR1 is SGHKS and CDR2 is YYEKEE (reference sequence). The CDR3 sequence is 15 residues long. The CDR3 DNA is TGTGCCAGCAGCCCATTCAGGGTATCCTACAATGAGCAGTTCTTC. Its translation: CASSPFRVSYNEQFF.

The CDR3 sequence: CASSPGTANSPLHF. The CDR3, as DNA: TGCGCCAGCAGTCCTGGGACAGCCAATTCACCCCTCCACTTT. V is TRBV10-2 and J is TRBJ1-6; 7 bases line up with TRBD1. Per germline, CDR1 WSHSY and CDR2 SAAADI. The junction had 5 bases not matched to a gene; V was cut back by 5 bases and J by 7 bases. CDR3 size: 14 residues.

The CDR3 DNA is TGTGCCAGCAGCTCCCGACAGCTCCAAGAGACCCAGTACTTC. Translating it yields CASSSRQLQETQYF. J is TRBJ2-5 and V is TRBV7-9; tentatively, D is TRBD1 (5 bases). V gave up 4 bases and J gave up 1 base, with 10 bases separating them. CDR1 and CDR2 from the germline V gene are SEHNR and FQNEAQ (reference sequence). The CDR3 covers 14 residues.

This clone was found a few times. The rearrangement links TRBV18 to TRBJ1-1; TRBD1 aligns across 8 bases. CDR1 KGHSH and CDR2 LQKENI come from the germline V gene. This CDR3 has 12 amino acids. J lost 7 bases, V lost 6 bases, and 4 bases had no gene match. In nucleotides, the CDR3 is TGTGCCAGCTCCAAGACAGGGGATGAAGCTTTCTTT. This codes for CASSKTGDEAFF.

Only one count was recorded for this clone. The rearrangement uses TRBV7-6 and TRBJ2-3; possibly TRBD2 for D (7 bases). CDR1 is SGHVS, CDR2 FNYEAQ, per germline. The CDR3 loop spans 15 amino acids. Trimming took 5 bases from V and 9 from J, leaving 21 bases between them. In DNA form, the CDR3 reads TGTGCCAGCAGCCCGCTAGGGGGGGGGCCTCAGACGCAGTATTTT. This codes for CASSPLGGGPQTQYF.

The chain has TRBV28 and TRBJ2-1; 9 bases line up with TRBD2. The V gene end was trimmed by 4 bases and the J gene end by 6 bases; junction bases not matched to a gene: 10. CDR1 and CDR2 from the germline V gene are MDHEN and SYDVKM. The CDR3 contains 16 residues. The DNA of the CDR3 is TGTGCCAGCAGTTCCCACTCTAGCGGGGTTTTCAATGAGCAGTTCTTC. This encodes CASSSHSSGVFNEQFF.

The genes are TRBV5-6 and TRBJ2-7; TRBD2 matches 11 bases. The CDR3 totals 15 residues. V was clipped by 4 bases and J by 4 bases; unmatched bases: 7. From germline, CDR1 is SGHDT and CDR2 YYEEEE. CDR3 region: CASSAGLAGEYEQYF. DNA for the CDR3: TGTGCCAGCAGCGCCGGACTAGCGGGCGAATACGAGCAGTACTTC.

This clone was counted once. The chain has TRBV7-9 and TRBJ1-2; 8 nucleotides agree with TRBD1. Looked up from germline, CDR1 is SEHNR and CDR2 is FQNEAQ (reference sequence). The V gene end was trimmed by 6 bases and the J gene end by 4 bases; junction bases not matched to a gene: 4. The CDR3 loop spans 13 amino acids. The CDR3 loop reads CASRRGQGYGYTF. The DNA for the CDR3 is TGTGCCAGCAGGCGCGGACAGGGCTATGGCTACACCTTC. The variable domain in full, completed from reference TRBV7-9 and TRBJ1-2, reads DTGVSQNPRHKITKRGQNVTFRCDPISEHNRLYWYRQTLGQGPEFLTYFQNEAQLEKSRLLSDRFSAERPKGSFSTLEIQRTEQGDSAMYLCASRRGQGYGYTFGSGTRLTVV.